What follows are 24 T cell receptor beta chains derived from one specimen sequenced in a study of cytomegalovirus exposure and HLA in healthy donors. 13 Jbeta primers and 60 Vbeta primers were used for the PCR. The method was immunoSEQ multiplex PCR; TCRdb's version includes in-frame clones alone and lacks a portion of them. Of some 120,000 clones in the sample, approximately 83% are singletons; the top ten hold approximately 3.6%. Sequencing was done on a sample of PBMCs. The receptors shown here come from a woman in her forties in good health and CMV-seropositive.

In nucleotides, the CDR3 is TGTGCCAGCAGCTCCAAATGGGACAGGGGGGTTTCCACCGGGGAGCTGTTTTTT. It specifies CASSSKWDRGVSTGELFF. This chain links TRBV7-9 with TRBJ2-2; 11 bases match TRBD1. J lost 4 bases, V lost 4 bases, and 11 bases had no gene match. The CDR3 runs 18 residues. Germline V lookup: CDR1 SEHNR, CDR2 FQNEAQ (reference sequence).

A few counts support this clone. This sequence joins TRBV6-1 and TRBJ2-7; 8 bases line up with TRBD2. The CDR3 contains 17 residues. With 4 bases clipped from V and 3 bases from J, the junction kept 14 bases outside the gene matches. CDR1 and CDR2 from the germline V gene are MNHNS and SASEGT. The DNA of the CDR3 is TGTGCCAGCAGTGCGACGCGGGGGGTTGGGGGGCTCTACGAGCAGTACTTC. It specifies CASSATRGVGGLYEQYF.

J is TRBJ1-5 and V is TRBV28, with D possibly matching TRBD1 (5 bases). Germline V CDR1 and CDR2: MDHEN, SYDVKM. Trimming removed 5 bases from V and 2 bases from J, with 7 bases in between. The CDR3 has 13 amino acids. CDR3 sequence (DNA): TGTGCCAGCAGTCGGGGGGGCAATCAGCCCCAGCATTTT. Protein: CASSRGGNQPQHF. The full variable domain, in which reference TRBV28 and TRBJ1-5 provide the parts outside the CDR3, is DVKVTQSSRYLVKRTGEKVFLECVQDMDHENMFWYRQDPGLGLRLIYFSYDVKMKEKGDIPEGYSVSREKKERFSLILESASTNQTSMYLCASSRGGNQPQHFGDGTRLSIL.

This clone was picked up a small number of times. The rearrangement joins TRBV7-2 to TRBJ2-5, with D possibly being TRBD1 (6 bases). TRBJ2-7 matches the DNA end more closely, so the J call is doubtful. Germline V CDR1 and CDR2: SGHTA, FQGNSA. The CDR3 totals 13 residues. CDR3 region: CASSRTDSYEQYF. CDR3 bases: TGTGCCAGCAGCAGGACAGACTCCTACGAGCAGTACTTC.

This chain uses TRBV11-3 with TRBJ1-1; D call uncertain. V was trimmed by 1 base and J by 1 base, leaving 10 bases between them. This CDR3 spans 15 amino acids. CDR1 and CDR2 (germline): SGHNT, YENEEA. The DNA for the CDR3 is TGTGCCAGCAGCTTAGGCACAGAAGGGAACACTGAAGCTTTCTTT. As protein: CASSLGTEGNTEAFF.

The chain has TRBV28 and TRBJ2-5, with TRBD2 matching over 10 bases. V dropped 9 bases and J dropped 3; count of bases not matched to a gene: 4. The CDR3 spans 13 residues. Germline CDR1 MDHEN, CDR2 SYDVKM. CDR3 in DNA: TGTGCCAGTAGGACTAGCGGAAAAGAGACCCAGTACTTC. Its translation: CASRTSGKETQYF.

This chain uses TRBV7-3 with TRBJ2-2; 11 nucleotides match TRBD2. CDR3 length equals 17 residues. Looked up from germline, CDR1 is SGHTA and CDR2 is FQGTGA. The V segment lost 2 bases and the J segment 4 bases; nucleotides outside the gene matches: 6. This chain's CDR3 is CASSLRASGRFTGELFF. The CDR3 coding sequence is TGTGCCAGCAGCTTACGGGCTAGCGGGAGGTTCACCGGGGAGCTGTTTTTT.

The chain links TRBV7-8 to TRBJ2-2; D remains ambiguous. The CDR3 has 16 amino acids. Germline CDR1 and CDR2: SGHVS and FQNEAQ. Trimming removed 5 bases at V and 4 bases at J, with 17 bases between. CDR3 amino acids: CASSPRALPATGELFF. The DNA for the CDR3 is TGTGCCAGCAGCCCTCGAGCGCTCCCAGCCACCGGGGAGCTGTTTTTT.

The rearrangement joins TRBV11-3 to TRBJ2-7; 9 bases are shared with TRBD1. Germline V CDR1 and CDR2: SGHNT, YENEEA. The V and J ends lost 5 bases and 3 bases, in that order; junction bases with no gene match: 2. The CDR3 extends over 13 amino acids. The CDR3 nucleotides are TGTGCCAGCAGCGCGACAGGGGGCTACGAGCAGTACTTC. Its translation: CASSATGGYEQYF.

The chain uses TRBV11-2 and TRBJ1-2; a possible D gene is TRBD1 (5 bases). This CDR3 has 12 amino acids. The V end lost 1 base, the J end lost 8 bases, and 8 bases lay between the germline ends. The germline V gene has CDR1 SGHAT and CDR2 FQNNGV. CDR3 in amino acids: CASSLGGAGYTF. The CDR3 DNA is TGTGCCAGCAGCTTAGGTGGGGCGGGCTACACCTTC.

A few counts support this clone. CDR3 sequence (DNA): TGTGCCAGCAGCGTTACAGGGGGAGTGGAGCAGTATTTT. Its protein product is CASSVTGGVEQYF. J is TRBJ2-3 and V is TRBV9; 8 nucleotides agree with TRBD1. The CDR3 sequence is 13 residues long. The V and J ends lost 2 bases and 11 bases, in that order; junction bases with no gene match: 7. Germline assignment: CDR1 SGDLS and CDR2 YYNGEE. The whole variable domain, remainder taken from reference TRBV9 and TRBJ2-3, is DSGVTQTPKHLITATGQRVTLRCSPRSGDLSVYWYQQSLDQGLQFLIQYYNGEERAKGNILERFSAQQFPDLHSELNLSSLELGDSALYFCASSVTGGVEQYFGPGTRLTVL.

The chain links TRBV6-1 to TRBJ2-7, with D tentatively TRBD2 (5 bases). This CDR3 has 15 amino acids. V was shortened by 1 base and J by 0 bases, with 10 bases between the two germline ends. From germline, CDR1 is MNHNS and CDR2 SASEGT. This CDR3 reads CASSEEEAGSYEQYF. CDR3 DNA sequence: TGTGCCAGCAGTGAAGAGGAGGCAGGCTCCTACGAGCAGTACTTC.

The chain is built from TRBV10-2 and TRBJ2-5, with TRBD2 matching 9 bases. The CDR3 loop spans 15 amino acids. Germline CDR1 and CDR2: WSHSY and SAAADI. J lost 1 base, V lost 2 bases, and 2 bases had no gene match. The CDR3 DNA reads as TGCGCCAGCAGTGAGGGGACTAGCCTCCAAGAGACCCAGTACTTC. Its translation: CASSEGTSLQETQYF.

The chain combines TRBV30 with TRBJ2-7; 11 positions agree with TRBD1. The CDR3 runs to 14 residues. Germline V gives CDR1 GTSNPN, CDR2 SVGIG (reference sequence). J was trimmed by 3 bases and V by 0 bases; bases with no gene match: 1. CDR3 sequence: CAWSVGTGGYEQYF. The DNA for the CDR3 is TGTGCCTGGAGTGTAGGGACAGGGGGCTACGAGCAGTACTTC.

DNA for the CDR3: TGTGCCAGCAGCCCACGGACAGGGGGAAATTCACCCCTCCACTTT. Protein: CASSPRTGGNSPLHF. The chain carries TRBV7-2 and TRBJ1-6, with TRBD1 matching 10 bases. J lost 7 bases, V lost 5 bases, and 5 bases had no gene match. CDR1 SGHTA and CDR2 FQGNSA come from the germline V gene. The CDR3 has 15 amino acids.

The CDR3 region is CASRKITSSNDEQYF. For the CDR3, the DNA is TGTGCCAGCAGGAAGATCACTAGCAGCAACGACGAGCAGTACTTC. The rearrangement joins TRBV28 to TRBJ2-7, with D perhaps matching TRBD2 (6 bases). Germline assignment: CDR1 MDHEN and CDR2 SYDVKM. CDR3 length: 15 residues. Trimming left V 6 bases short and J 5 bases short, with 20 bases between. Supplemented by reference TRBV28 and TRBJ2-7, the full variable domain reads DVKVTQSSRYLVKRTGEKVFLECVQDMDHENMFWYRQDPGLGLRLIYFSYDVKMKEKGDIPEGYSVSREKKERFSLILESASTNQTSMYLCASRKITSSNDEQYFGPGTRLTVT.

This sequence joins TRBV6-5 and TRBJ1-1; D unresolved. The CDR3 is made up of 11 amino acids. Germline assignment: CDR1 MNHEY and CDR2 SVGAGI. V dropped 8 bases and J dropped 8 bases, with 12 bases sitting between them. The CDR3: CASVSEKEAFF. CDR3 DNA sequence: TGTGCCAGCGTATCAGAAAAAGAAGCTTTCTTT.

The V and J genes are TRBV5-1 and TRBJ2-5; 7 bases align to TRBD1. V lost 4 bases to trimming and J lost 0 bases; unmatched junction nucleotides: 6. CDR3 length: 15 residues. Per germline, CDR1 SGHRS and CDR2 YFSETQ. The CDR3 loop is CASSISGTDQETQYF. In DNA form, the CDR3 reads TGCGCCAGCAGCATAAGTGGGACAGACCAAGAGACCCAGTACTTC.

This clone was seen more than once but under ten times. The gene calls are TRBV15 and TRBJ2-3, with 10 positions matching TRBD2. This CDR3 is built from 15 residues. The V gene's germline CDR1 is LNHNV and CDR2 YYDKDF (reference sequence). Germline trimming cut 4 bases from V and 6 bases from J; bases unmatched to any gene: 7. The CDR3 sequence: CATSTSSGSHDTQYF. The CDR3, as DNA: TGTGCCACCAGCACCTCTAGCGGGAGTCACGATACGCAGTATTTT.

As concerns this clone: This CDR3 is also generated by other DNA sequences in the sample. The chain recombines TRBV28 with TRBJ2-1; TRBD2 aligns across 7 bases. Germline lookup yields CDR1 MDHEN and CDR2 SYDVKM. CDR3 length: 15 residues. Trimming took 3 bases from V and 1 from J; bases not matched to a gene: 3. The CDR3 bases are TGTGCCAGCAGTTTGCCGGGGGGATCCTACAATGAGCAGTTCTTC. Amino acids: CASSLPGGSYNEQFF.

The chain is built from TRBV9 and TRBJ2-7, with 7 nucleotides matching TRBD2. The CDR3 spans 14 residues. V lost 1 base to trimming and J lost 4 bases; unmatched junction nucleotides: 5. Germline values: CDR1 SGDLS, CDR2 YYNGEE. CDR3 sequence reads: CASSVSGGGYEQYF. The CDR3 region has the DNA TGTGCCAGCAGCGTATCGGGGGGTGGGTACGAGCAGTACTTC.

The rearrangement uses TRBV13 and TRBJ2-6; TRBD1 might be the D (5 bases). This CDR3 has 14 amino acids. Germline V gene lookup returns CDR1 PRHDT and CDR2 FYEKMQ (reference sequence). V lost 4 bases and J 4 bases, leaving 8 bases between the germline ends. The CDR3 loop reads CASSSSGGANVLTF. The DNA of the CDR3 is TGTGCCAGCAGCTCGTCAGGGGGGGCCAACGTCCTGACTTTC.

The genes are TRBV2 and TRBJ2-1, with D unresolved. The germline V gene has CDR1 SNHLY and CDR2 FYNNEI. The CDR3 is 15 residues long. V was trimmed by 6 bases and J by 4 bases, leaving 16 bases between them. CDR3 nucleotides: TGTGCCAGCAGCCGCCTGTTCCTAGGATACAATGAGCAGTTCTTC. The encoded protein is CASSRLFLGYNEQFF.

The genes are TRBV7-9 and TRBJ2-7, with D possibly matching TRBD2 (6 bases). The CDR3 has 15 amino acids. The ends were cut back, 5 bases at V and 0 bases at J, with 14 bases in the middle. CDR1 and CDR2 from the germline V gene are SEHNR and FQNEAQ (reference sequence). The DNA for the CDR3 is TGTGCCAGCAGCCCGGGGGAAGGACCCTCCTACGAGCAGTACTTC. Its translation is CASSPGEGPSYEQYF.